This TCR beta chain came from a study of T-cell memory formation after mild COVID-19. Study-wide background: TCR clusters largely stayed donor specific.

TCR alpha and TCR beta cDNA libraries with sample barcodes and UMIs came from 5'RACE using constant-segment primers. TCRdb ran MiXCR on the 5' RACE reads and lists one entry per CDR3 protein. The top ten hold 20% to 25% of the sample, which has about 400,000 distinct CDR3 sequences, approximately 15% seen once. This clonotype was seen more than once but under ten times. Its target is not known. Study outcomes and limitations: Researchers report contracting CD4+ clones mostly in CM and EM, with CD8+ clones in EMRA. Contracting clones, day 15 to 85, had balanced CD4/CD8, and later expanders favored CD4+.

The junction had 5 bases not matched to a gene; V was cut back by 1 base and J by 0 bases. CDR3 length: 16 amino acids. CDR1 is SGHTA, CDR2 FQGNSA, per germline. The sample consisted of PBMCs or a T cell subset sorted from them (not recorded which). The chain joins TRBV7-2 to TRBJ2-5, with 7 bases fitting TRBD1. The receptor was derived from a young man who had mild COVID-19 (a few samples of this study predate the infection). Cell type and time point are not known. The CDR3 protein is CASSLGDSWYQETQYF. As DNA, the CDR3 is TGTGCCAGCAGCTTAGGGGACAGTTGGTACCAAGAGACCCAGTACTTC.